The next 25 T cell receptor beta chains were all read from a single sample in a study of OX40 agonist ivuxolimab in advanced cancers. Library method: the immunoSEQ multiplex PCR assay. Sourced from immuneACCESS, this table was stored by TCRdb with only in-frame sequences that have V and J called. A share of the clones is absent; for the studies checked, an unresolved V gene accounts for under half, and the remainder has no known explanation. This sample gives more than 20,000 clones in total; 90% to 95% of them show up just once. The top ten clonotypes cover 58% of the sample. Sequenced material: CD4+ or CD8+ T cells sorted from blood, taken in a trial of the OX40 agonist ivuxolimab. The origin of the receptors is an adult with an advanced solid tumor such as melanoma, head and neck, liver or kidney cancer.

The rearrangement joins TRBV30 to TRBJ2-1; D may be TRBD2 (6 bases). Germline-derived CDR1 and CDR2 are GTSNPN and SVGIG (reference sequence). CDR3 length: 14 amino acids. V dropped 4 bases and J dropped 2 bases, with 12 bases sitting between them. CDR3 region: CAWTSGGAYNEQFF. Written as DNA, the CDR3 is TGTGCCTGGACTTCCGGAGGGGCCTACAATGAGCAGTTCTTC.

Only one count was recorded for this clone. This rearrangement joins TRBV5-4 to TRBJ1-3, with D tentatively TRBD1 (6 bases). This CDR3 spans 14 amino acids. The germline gives CDR1 SGHNT, CDR2 YYREEE (reference sequence). Between the trimmed V and J ends, which lost 4 bases and 3 bases, there was a span of 11 bases. CDR3 sequence: CASSRTGSGNTIYF. The CDR3 region has the DNA TGTGCCAGCAGCCGAACAGGGAGTGGAAACACCATATATTTT.

This chain links TRBV27 with TRBJ2-1, with 7 positions matching TRBD2. The CDR3 is 15 residues long. J lost 3 bases, V lost 2 bases, and 4 bases had no gene match. Germline V CDR1 and CDR2: MNHEY, SMNVEV (reference sequence). The CDR3 protein is CASSLAGDGYNEQFF. The CDR3 nucleotides are TGTGCCAGCAGTTTAGCGGGAGATGGCTACAATGAGCAGTTCTTC.

This chain joins TRBV10-3 and TRBJ2-1; D is ambiguous. CDR3 length: 12 residues. V lost 6 bases, J lost 5 bases, and 8 bases lay in between. CDR1 is ENHRY and CDR2 is SYGVKD in the germline V gene. The DNA for the CDR3 is TGTGCCATCAGACATGACGACAATGAGCAGTTCTTC. Translated, it gives CAIRHDDNEQFF.

The chain couples TRBV10-1 to TRBJ2-5; either TRBD1 or TRBD2 may fit D (5 bases each). V gave up 9 bases and J gave up 5 bases, with 13 bases separating them. The CDR3 is made up of 12 amino acids. CDR1 and CDR2 from the germline V gene are WNHNN and SYGVQD (reference sequence). The CDR3 DNA reads TGCGCCAGGACCAGAGAGGGGGAGACCCAGTACTTC. Protein: CARTREGETQYF.

The J gene is TRBJ2-2, the V gene TRBV10-3; TRBD1 is a possible D gene (6 bases). V lost 2 bases and J 8 bases, leaving 18 bases between the germline ends. The CDR3 covers 16 residues. From germline, CDR1 is ENHRY and CDR2 SYGVKD. Here the CDR3 reads CAISETGYNPSGELFF. The CDR3 nucleotides read TGTGCCATCAGTGAGACAGGGTATAATCCCTCGGGGGAGCTGTTTTTT.

The sample holds a few counts of this clone. The CDR3 sequence: CASSSRVSSYNEQFF. DNA for the CDR3: TGTGCCAGCAGTTCCCGAGTTTCCTCCTACAATGAGCAGTTCTTC. The rearrangement uses TRBV27 and TRBJ2-1; no clear D. The CDR3 runs to 15 residues. CDR1 and CDR2 (germline): MNHEY, SMNVEV (reference sequence). V lost 4 bases and J lost 0, with 10 bases in between.

The V and J genes are TRBV5-4 and TRBJ2-7; possible D gene TRBD2, 5 bases. The CDR3 sequence is 14 residues long. CDR1 SGHNT and CDR2 YYREEE come from the germline V gene (reference sequence). V lost 4 bases and J lost 0, with 11 bases in between. CDR3 amino acids: CASSPGLASYEQYF. In DNA, the CDR3 is TGTGCCAGCAGCCCGGGGTTAGCCTCCTACGAGCAGTACTTC.

This clone was observed a single time. Written as DNA, the CDR3 is TGTGCCAGCAGCTTGGTGGGGAGATATCCTAGCAATCAGCCCCAGCATTTT. Its protein product is CASSLVGRYPSNQPQHF. J is TRBJ1-5 and V is TRBV5-6; D unclear. This CDR3 is 17 amino acids long. Germline V gene data show CDR1 as SGHDT and CDR2 as YYEEEE. V was shortened by 0 bases and J by 0 bases, with 13 bases between the two germline ends.

V and J are TRBV2 and TRBJ2-5, with 7 bases aligning to TRBD2. V gave up 3 bases and J gave up 2 bases; unmatched junction bases: 9. Germline CDR1 reads SNHLY; CDR2 reads FYNNEI. The CDR3 runs 16 residues. CDR3 sequence: CASSEPAGRAQETQYF. CDR3 nucleotides: TGTGCCAGCAGTGAGCCAGCAGGGAGGGCTCAAGAGACCCAGTACTTC.

Concerning this clone itself: At one end, the junction sequence differs from germline, possibly due to a read error. The genes are TRBV7-9 and TRBJ2-3; tentative D call: TRBD2 (5 bases). The CDR3 has 12 amino acids. The germline gives CDR1 SEHNR, CDR2 FQNEAQ (reference sequence). As DNA, the CDR3 is TGTGCCAGAAGCTCACTAGGGGATACGCAGTATTTT. Amino acid sequence: CARSSLGDTQYF.

This CDR3 reads CASSQVLLTGELFF. For the CDR3, the DNA is TGTGCCAGCAGCCAAGTATTGCTTACCGGGGAGCTGTTTTTT. This chain joins TRBV4-2 and TRBJ2-2, with D unclear. The length of the CDR3 is 14 residues. Between the trimmed V and J ends, which lost 1 base and 5 bases, there was a span of 8 bases. The germline V gene has CDR1 LGHNA and CDR2 YNFKEQ.

This chain connects TRBV7-2 to TRBJ2-1; D possibly uses TRBD1 or TRBD2 (6 bases each). This CDR3 has 16 residues. Between the trimmed V and J ends, which lost 3 bases and 4 bases, there was a span of 16 bases. In germline, CDR1 is SGHTA, CDR2 FQGNSA. In DNA, the CDR3 is TGTGCCAGCAGCTTCTCCCGGAAGGGGGGATACAATGAGCAGTTCTTC. It is translated as CASSFSRKGGYNEQFF.

The chain employs TRBV27 and TRBJ2-3; D is undetermined. Trimming left V 1 base short and J 6 bases short, with 11 bases between. The CDR3 runs to 14 residues. Per the germline V gene, CDR1 is MNHEY and CDR2 is SMNVEV (reference sequence). CDR3 bases: TGTGCCAGCAGTTTATGGGCGGACGGGGATACGCAGTATTTT. Translated: CASSLWADGDTQYF.

The genes are TRBV4-1 and TRBJ2-1; D remains unclear. The CDR3 runs to 14 residues. CDR1 MGHRA and CDR2 YSYEKL come from the germline V gene. Trimming took 4 bases from V and 5 from J, leaving 12 bases between them. In nucleotides, the CDR3 is TGCGCCAGCAGCCTCAGTCCCGCTAACAATGAGCAGTTCTTC. This encodes CASSLSPANNEQFF.

The chain uses TRBV7-9 and TRBJ1-6; 10 bases line up with TRBD1. CDR1 and CDR2 (germline): SEHNR, FQNEAQ (reference sequence). The V gene end was trimmed by 5 bases and the J gene end by 10 bases; junction bases not matched to a gene: 8. CDR3 length: 15 residues. The CDR3 bases are TGTGCCAGCAGCCCCGGACAGGGGGAAGGGTCACCCCTCCACTTT. Protein: CASSPGQGEGSPLHF.

The chain is built from TRBV7-2 and TRBJ2-7, with TRBD2 matching over 12 bases. This CDR3 is 15 amino acids long. Trimming at V came to 6 bases and at J to 4 bases, leaving 7 bases not matched to a gene. Per the germline V gene, CDR1 is SGHTA and CDR2 is FQGNSA. The CDR3, as DNA: TGTGCCAGCAGACTCACTAGCGGGGGGATATACGAGCAGTACTTC. It codes for CASRLTSGGIYEQYF.

The V and J genes are TRBV6-5 and TRBJ1-4; tentative D call: TRBD1 (6 bases). The germline gives CDR1 MNHEY, CDR2 SVGAGI. The CDR3 is made up of 14 amino acids. Trimming took 4 bases from V and 6 from J, leaving 12 bases between them. This CDR3 reads CASSWRGGHEKLFF. DNA of the CDR3: TGTGCCAGCAGTTGGCGAGGGGGGCATGAAAAACTGTTTTTT.

The J gene is TRBJ2-2, the V gene TRBV10-2, with TRBD2 matching 11 bases. This CDR3 has 17 residues. The J segment lost 3 bases and the V segment lost 4 bases, leaving 7 bases of the junction unmatched. The germline CDR1 and CDR2 sequences are WSHSY and SAAADI. CDR3: CASSVGSGGAYTGELFF. The CDR3 nucleotides are TGCGCCAGCAGTGTCGGTAGCGGGGGGGCGTACACCGGGGAGCTGTTTTTT.

The table lists this clone with a count of one. CDR3 nucleotides: TGTGCCAGCGCAGGGCTGTGGGACTATGGCTACACCTTC. Protein sequence: CASAGLWDYGYTF. V usage is TRBV7-9 and J usage is TRBJ1-2; TRBD1 might be the D (5 bases). Per germline, CDR1 SEHNR and CDR2 FQNEAQ (reference sequence). Trimming removed 8 bases at V and 3 bases at J, with 13 bases between. This CDR3 comprises 13 residues. Supplemented by reference TRBV7-9 and TRBJ1-2, the full variable domain reads DTGVSQNPRHKITKRGQNVTFRCDPISEHNRLYWYRQTLGQGPEFLTYFQNEAQLEKSRLLSDRFSAERPKGSFSTLEIQRTEQGDSAMYLCASAGLWDYGYTFGSGTRLTVV.

V usage is TRBV6-5 and J usage is TRBJ1-1, with 8 bases identical to TRBD1. V gave up 5 bases and J gave up 1 base; unmatched junction bases: 6. CDR3 length equals 15 residues. Germline CDR1 and CDR2: MNHEY and SVGAGI. As DNA, the CDR3 is TGTGCCAGCAGTATTACGGGACAGGAGAACACTGAAGCTTTCTTT. Protein product: CASSITGQENTEAFF.

The chain recombines TRBV7-9 with TRBJ1-1; no definite D call. This CDR3 comprises 16 residues. V was pared by 1 base and J by 0 bases, with 12 bases between. CDR1 SEHNR and CDR2 FQNEAQ come from the germline V gene (reference sequence). The CDR3 coding sequence is TGTGCCAGCAGCTTAGAAGGACGATCCATGAACACTGAAGCTTTCTTT. This encodes CASSLEGRSMNTEAFF. Full variable domain (missing parts from reference TRBV7-9 and TRBJ1-1): DTGVSQNPRHKITKRGQNVTFRCDPISEHNRLYWYRQTLGQGPEFLTYFQNEAQLEKSRLLSDRFSAERPKGSFSTLEIQRTEQGDSAMYLCASSLEGRSMNTEAFFGQGTRLTVV.

The J gene is TRBJ2-3, the V gene TRBV6-1; D gene unclear. V lost 1 base, J lost 5 bases, and 4 bases lay in between. Germline V gene sequence: CDR1 MNHNS, CDR2 SASEGT. This CDR3 contains 12 residues. The CDR3 coding sequence is TGTGCCAGCAGTGAAGGTGAAGATACGCAGTATTTT. The encoded protein is CASSEGEDTQYF.

The chain recombines TRBV14 with TRBJ1-1; D call uncertain. The CDR3 extends over 15 amino acids. V gave up 0 bases and J gave up 3 bases, with 11 bases separating them. Germline values: CDR1 SGHDN, CDR2 FVKESK. The CDR3 nucleotides are TGTGCCAGCAGCCAAGAAACGGGTGTCGACACTGAAGCTTTCTTT. Translated, it gives CASSQETGVDTEAFF.

V usage is TRBV7-6 and J usage is TRBJ2-7; a weak D match, TRBD1 (6 bases). The CDR3 extends over 14 amino acids. Germline V gene lookup returns CDR1 SGHVS and CDR2 FNYEAQ. V was pared by 1 base and J by 3 bases, with 10 bases between. The CDR3, as DNA: TGTGCCAGCAGCTTAGGATCAGGGGACTACGAGCAGTACTTC. Translation gives CASSLGSGDYEQYF.